Below are 27 T cell receptor beta chains sequenced from a single sample in a study of Graves' ophthalmopathy and Graves' hyperthyroidism. Scientists amplified the TCR beta CDR3 regions from RNA transcripts. HTBI-primed RT-PCR formed the first round, and a multiplex PCR formed the second. Using its own MiXCR run on the multiplex PCR reads, TCRdb lists one record per CDR3 protein. The table includes about 620,000 distinct CDR3 sequences, 22% detected once. The sample consisted of peripheral blood. The receptors shown here come from a woman aged 18-29 years with stable Graves' hyperthyroidism. Some clones in this sample may be carry-over from other donors' samples.

In DNA, the CDR3 is TGCGCCAGCAGCCTGGAGGGACAGTACGAGCAGTACTTC. Amino acid sequence: CASSLEGQYEQYF. The chain employs TRBV5-1 and TRBJ2-7, with a tentative D call TRBD1 (7 bases). CDR1 SGHRS and CDR2 YFSETQ come from the germline V gene. The CDR3 is 13 amino acids. V lost 4 bases and J lost 4, with 12 bases in between.

The V and J genes are TRBV27 and TRBJ1-5, with a weak D call TRBD1 (5 bases). CDR1 is MNHEY and CDR2 is SMNVEV in the germline V gene (reference sequence). The V and J ends lost 5 bases and 0 bases respectively, with 11 bases between them. The CDR3 has 15 residues. CDR3 coding DNA: TGTGCCAGCAGTCCTGACAGATATAGCAATCAGCCCCAGCATTTT. This encodes CASSPDRYSNQPQHF.

This clonotype was detected a few times. The chain is built from TRBV30 and TRBJ2-7; D not certain. The V gene lost 0 bases and the J gene lost 1 base, with 7 bases spanning the gap. This CDR3 has 13 amino acids. Germline V gene sequence: CDR1 GTSNPN, CDR2 SVGIG (reference sequence). In DNA form, the CDR3 reads TGTGCCTGGAGTGTAGGCAGGTCCTACGAGCAGTACTTC. Its protein product is CAWSVGRSYEQYF.

This clonotype was seen at least ten times. The rearrangement links TRBV6-1 to TRBJ1-5; unclear D gene. This CDR3 comprises 12 residues. V was pared by 1 base and J by 9 bases, with 7 bases between. CDR1 is MNHNS and CDR2 is SASEGT in the germline V gene. CDR3 DNA sequence: TGTGCCAGCAGTGAAGTTAACCTGCCCCAGCATTTT. Residues: CASSEVNLPQHF.

This clonotype was recorded at least ten times. The genes are TRBV6-5 and TRBJ2-7, with 9 bases lining up with TRBD2. The CDR3 totals 14 residues. Trimming took 7 bases from V and 4 from J; bases not matched to a gene: 8. The germline V gene encodes CDR1 MNHEY and CDR2 SVGAGI. In DNA form, the CDR3 reads TGTGCCAGCACGCGGGATAGCGGGGGTTACGAGCAGTACTTC. Translated, it gives CASTRDSGGYEQYF.

Many counts were recorded for this clonotype. V is TRBV28 and J is TRBJ2-5, with 12 bases fitting TRBD2. The V segment lost 5 bases and the J segment 5 bases; nucleotides outside the gene matches: 6. Germline CDR1 MDHEN, CDR2 SYDVKM. This CDR3 contains 15 residues. CDR3 in DNA: TGTGCCAGCAGTCCCCGACTAGCGGGGGATGAGACCCAGTACTTC. It specifies CASSPRLAGDETQYF.

The chain combines TRBV12-3 or TRBV12-4 with TRBJ2-7; 11 positions agree with TRBD2. V was pared by 6 bases and J by 2 bases, with 6 bases of the junction left unmatched. There are 15 residues in the CDR3. This CDR3 reads CASSKRLAGPYEQYF. The CDR3 region has the DNA TGTGCCAGCAGCAAAAGACTAGCGGGACCCTACGAGCAGTACTTC.

This chain links TRBV30 with TRBJ2-7, with TRBD1 as a possible D gene (5 bases). Germline V gene sequence: CDR1 GTSNPN, CDR2 SVGIG (reference sequence). V lost 4 bases to trimming and J lost 3 bases, with 13 bases between them. The length of the CDR3 is 13 residues. CDR3 residues: CAWTGPPLYEQYF. The CDR3 DNA reads TGTGCCTGGACAGGGCCCCCTCTCTACGAGCAGTACTTC.

This clonotype was counted ten times or more. J is TRBJ1-2 and V is TRBV20-1; D may be TRBD1 (6 bases). In germline, CDR1 is DFQATT, CDR2 SNEGSKA (reference sequence). V lost 4 bases, J lost 4 bases, and 16 bases lay in between. The CDR3 has 14 residues. The CDR3 here is CSAKGTGRGYGYTF. DNA for the CDR3: TGCAGTGCTAAGGGCACAGGGAGGGGCTATGGCTACACCTTC.

Comments on this clonotype: Without the conserved terminal phenylalanine or tryptophan, this CDR3 likely stems from a read error. The rearrangement joins TRBV7-9 to TRBJ2-7; D is uncertain. The CDR3 consists of 15 residues. The germline gives CDR1 SEHNR, CDR2 FQNEAQ (reference sequence). V shed 3 bases and J shed 0 bases, with 12 bases lying between them. CDR3 coding DNA: TGTGCCAGCAGCTTGGGTCGGCTACTCTCCTACGAGCAGTACTAC. Amino acids: CASSLGRLLSYEQYY.

The V gene is TRBV6-5, the J gene TRBJ1-2, with no clear D. CDR3 length: 14 amino acids. Germline-derived CDR1 and CDR2 are MNHEY and SVGAGI. V lost 0 bases and J lost 3, with 8 bases in between. CDR3 in amino acids: CASSYSADDYGYTF. CDR3 sequence (DNA): TGTGCCAGCAGTTACTCAGCCGACGACTATGGCTACACCTTC.

This clonotype was seen a few times. The rearrangement links TRBV12-3 or TRBV12-4 to TRBJ1-1; no reliable D call. The V gene lost 8 bases and the J gene lost 4 bases, with 17 bases spanning the gap. The CDR3 is made up of 14 amino acids. The CDR3 loop is CASSPRGSSTEAFF. CDR3 nucleotides: TGTGCCAGCTCCCCCCGGGGATCGTCCACTGAAGCTTTCTTT.

The chain has TRBV4-2 and TRBJ2-7; TRBD2 matches 9 bases. The CDR3 is 21 amino acids. Germline values: CDR1 LGHNA, CDR2 YNFKEQ. The junction had 21 bases not matched to a gene; V was cut back by 0 bases and J by 3 bases. In nucleotides, the CDR3 is TGTGCCAGCAGCCAAGATCTCGATAGTGTCTCCTCGCGGGGGGGAATCTACGAGCAGTACTTC. It yields the protein CASSQDLDSVSSRGGIYEQYF.

This clonotype has ten or more counts. The genes are TRBV29-1 and TRBJ1-1, with D uncertain. The CDR3 totals 14 residues. Between the trimmed V and J ends, which lost 2 bases and 1 base, there was a span of 11 bases. Germline V lookup: CDR1 SQVTM, CDR2 ANQGSEA. CDR3 protein: CSVEPSTSNTEAFF. The CDR3, as DNA: TGCAGCGTTGAACCCTCTACGTCGAACACTGAAGCTTTCTTT.

There are many counts of this clonotype. Just one base apart from a much larger clone, this may be a read error. The chain carries TRBV12-3 or TRBV12-4 and TRBJ1-1; perhaps TRBD1 as D (5 bases). The CDR3 is 14 residues long. The V and J ends lost 3 bases and 1 base respectively, with 9 bases between them. CDR3 in DNA: TGTGCCAGCAGTTTCGGGGCAGGGAACACTGAAGCTTTCTTT. It translates to CASSFGAGNTEAFF.

Many counts were recorded for this clonotype. The J gene is TRBJ1-5, the V gene TRBV6-2 or TRBV6-3; D remains unclear. Per the germline V gene, CDR1 is MNHEY and CDR2 is SVGEGT. V shed 8 bases and J shed 3 bases, with 8 bases lying between them. The CDR3 has 12 residues. The CDR3 DNA sequence: TGTGCCAGCCGACGGTACAATCAGCCCCAGCATTTT. Its translation: CASRRYNQPQHF.

This clonotype was counted at least ten times. The chain links TRBV12-3 or TRBV12-4 to TRBJ1-3; D unclear. The CDR3 covers 12 residues. V was trimmed by 5 bases and J by 8 bases, leaving 10 bases between them. In DNA form, the CDR3 reads TGTGCCAGCAGTCCCTCCGGACACACCATATATTTT. This gives the protein CASSPSGHTIYF.

This clonotype has a count of ten or more. The gene calls are TRBV5-1 and TRBJ2-5, with TRBD2 as a possible D gene (5 bases). This CDR3 is built from 17 residues. Germline lookup yields CDR1 SGHRS and CDR2 YFSETQ. V was trimmed by 0 bases and J by 0 bases, leaving 15 bases between them. DNA of the CDR3: TGCGCCAGCAGCTTGGGACCCCCGCGGGCGAACCAAGAGACCCAGTACTTC. This gives the protein CASSLGPPRANQETQYF.

In its sample, this clonotype was seen many times. The chain recombines TRBV12-3 or TRBV12-4 with TRBJ2-7; the D gene is possibly TRBD1 (6 bases). Trimming took 4 bases from V and 0 from J, leaving 13 bases between them. This CDR3 contains 15 residues. CDR3 region: CASSSQTGSSYEQYF. The CDR3 DNA is TGTGCCAGCAGTTCCCAGACAGGTAGCTCCTACGAGCAGTACTTC.

CDR3 coding DNA: TGCAGTGCTCCGGGACAGGGAATAGACGAGCAGTACTTC. Its protein is CSAPGQGIDEQYF. This chain links TRBV20-1 with TRBJ2-7; 9 bases map to TRBD1. V lost 5 bases to trimming and J lost 5 bases; unmatched junction nucleotides: 7. Germline CDR1 reads DFQATT; CDR2 reads SNEGSKA (reference sequence). This CDR3 is built from 13 residues.

The chain recombines TRBV20-1 with TRBJ2-7; a possible D gene is TRBD2 (6 bases). CDR3 length equals 13 residues. CDR1 and CDR2 from the germline V gene are DFQATT and SNEGSKA (reference sequence). Between the trimmed V and J ends, which lost 3 bases and 5 bases, there was a span of 14 bases. Here the CDR3 DNA reads TGCAGTGCTAGTACTAGCTTTGACAACGAGCAGTACTTC. Translating gives CSASTSFDNEQYF.

This clonotype was observed a handful of times. This chain connects TRBV7-9 to TRBJ2-7, with 13 bases that match TRBD2. The CDR3 consists of 18 residues. Germline values: CDR1 SEHNR, CDR2 FQNEAQ (reference sequence). The V and J ends lost 6 bases and 0 bases, in that order; junction bases with no gene match: 11. The CDR3 DNA is TGTGCCAGCAGTTTTCCGGGACTAGCGGGGCCGAGCTCCTACGAGCAGTACTTC. Protein product: CASSFPGLAGPSSYEQYF.

This clonotype was counted at least ten times. V is TRBV6-2 or TRBV6-3 and J is TRBJ1-1; TRBD1 matches at 10 bases. Unmatched junction bases numbered 6, after V lost 5 bases and J lost 3 bases. The CDR3 is made up of 15 amino acids. Germline V lookup: CDR1 MNHEY, CDR2 SVGEGT. CDR3 DNA sequence: TGTGCCAGCAGTACTGACAGGGGGCTGGACACTGAAGCTTTCTTT. Translating gives CASSTDRGLDTEAFF.

This clonotype occurred many times. This rearrangement joins TRBV20-1 to TRBJ2-7, with 7 positions matching TRBD2. J gave up 0 bases and V 1 base, and 3 bases lay outside the gene matches. This CDR3 contains 14 residues. CDR1 DFQATT and CDR2 SNEGSKA come from the germline V gene (reference sequence). CDR3 sequence (DNA): TGCAGTGCTAGAGCCGGGGGGACCTCCTACGAGCAGTACTTC. As protein: CSARAGGTSYEQYF.

The sample holds many counts of this clonotype. The CDR3 spells CASSFGGTGRETQYF. The CDR3 DNA reads as TGTGCCAGCAGTTTCGGGGGGACAGGGCGAGAGACCCAGTACTTC. The J gene is TRBJ2-5, the V gene TRBV28; 9 bases are a match to TRBD1. Germline values: CDR1 MDHEN, CDR2 SYDVKM. Losses at the gene ends were 3 bases for V and 4 bases for J; bases not matched to a gene: 6. CDR3 size: 15 residues.

This clonotype was detected many times. The rearrangement joins TRBV6-2 or TRBV6-3 to TRBJ2-7, with 7 nucleotides matching TRBD1. The CDR3 is made up of 18 amino acids. Germline-derived CDR1 and CDR2 are MNHEY and SVGEGT. The ends lost 0 bases at V and 4 bases at J; junction bases unmatched: 15. CDR3 sequence (DNA): TGTGCCAGCAGTTACTCCCCTGGGACAGCACCGCAGAAATACGAGCAGTACTTC. It codes for CASSYSPGTAPQKYEQYF.

This clonotype occurred a few times. CDR3 in amino acids: CASSYRGLAGGGELFF. The CDR3, as DNA: TGTGCCAGCAGTTACCGCGGACTAGCGGGAGGCGGGGAGCTGTTTTTT. The chain combines TRBV6-2 or TRBV6-3 with TRBJ2-2; 14 bases map to TRBD2. This CDR3 has 16 amino acids. Trimming removed 2 bases from V and 7 bases from J; junction bases left unmatched: 3. Germline loops: CDR1 MNHEY, CDR2 SVGEGT.